This T cell receptor beta chain came from a study of shared clonotypes between healthy human individuals. From germline, CDR1 is SGHTA and CDR2 FQGNSA. The CDR3 contains 16 residues. V was trimmed by 5 bases and J by 2 bases, leaving 19 bases between them. The study enrolled healthy HIV-negative adults without recent acute infections or vaccinations as donors. Sequencing used immunoSEQ multiplex PCR; TCRdb keeps in-frame clones, though not all of them. This table has over a million clones, around 78% appearing once. This clone showed up just once. What was sequenced was memory CD4+ T cells from PBMCs. The subset: CD45RA-negative fraction. The clonotype was recovered from a man between 18 and 35 years old in good health. Some clones in this sample may be carry-over from other donors' samples. This chain connects TRBV7-2 to TRBJ2-7; possibly TRBD2 for D (5 bases). CDR3: CASSASLVLVTYEQYF. The CDR3 DNA reads TGTGCCAGCAGCGCATCTTTAGTACTAGTAACCTACGAGCAGTACTTC.